This T cell receptor (beta chain) stems from a study of blood T cell repertoires in COVID-19. The CDR3 has 12 residues. Germline V gene lookup returns CDR1 DFQATT and CDR2 SNEGSKA (reference sequence). V gave up 3 bases and J gave up 10 bases, with 15 bases separating them. As handled by the study authors: Reference gene primer amplification gave nucleated cell count estimates. Sequenced by immunoSEQ multiplex PCR; TCRdb stores in-frame clones only, minus some. The D gene and trimming were derived from the DNA, and the V and J assignments and clone size from that table. In the table there are 110,000 to 150,000 clones, 90% of which are singletons.

Input material: peripheral blood. The V gene is TRBV20-1, the J gene TRBJ1-2, with D possibly matching TRBD1 (6 bases). This receptor was taken from an elderly woman with acute or convalescent COVID-19. For the CDR3, the DNA is TGCAGTGCTAGTGGCCAGGGGAGGGACTACACCTTC. Encoded protein: CSASGQGRDYTF.